These 26 T cell receptor beta chains originate from one sample sequenced in a study of T cells in Graves' hyperthyroidism and ophthalmopathy. RNA transcripts gave rise to amplified TCR beta CDR3 regions. HTBI primers drove first-round RT-PCR of the TCR CDR3. One entry per CDR3 protein results from TCRdb running MiXCR on the multiplex PCR reads. The sample contains around 290,000 distinct CDR3 sequences, roughly an eighth of which appear only once. The specimen was blood. These receptors came from a woman between 40 and 55 years old with Graves' hyperthyroidism.

Ten or more counts support this clonotype. V gene TRBV6-2 or TRBV6-3 combines with J gene TRBJ1-2, with 8 bases identical to TRBD1. The CDR3 covers 14 residues. Looked up from germline, CDR1 is MNHEY and CDR2 is SVGEGT. V lost 2 bases to trimming and J lost 8 bases; unmatched junction nucleotides: 7. CDR3 nucleotide sequence: TGTGCCAGCAGTTACGACCGCGGACAGGGCGGCTACACCTTC. Its protein product is CASSYDRGQGGYTF.

CDR3: CASSVTPPGFYEQYF. The CDR3 DNA sequence: TGTGCCAGTAGCGTTACACCCCCGGGTTTTTACGAGCAGTACTTC. The chain recombines TRBV19 with TRBJ2-7; D remains ambiguous. The germline V and J ends were trimmed by 6 bases and 4 bases, with 19 bases remaining between them. The CDR3 has 15 residues. The germline V gene has CDR1 LNHDA and CDR2 SQIVND (reference sequence).

This clonotype was detected many times. V gene TRBV7-9 combines with J gene TRBJ1-2; D gene uncertain. Trimming took 1 base from V and 5 from J, leaving 14 bases between them. Germline CDR1 is SEHNR and CDR2 is FQNEAQ (reference sequence). There are 15 residues in the CDR3. The CDR3 sequence is CASSLEWAYLYGYTF. The CDR3 region has the DNA TGTGCCAGCAGCTTAGAATGGGCTTACCTATATGGCTACACCTTC.

Many counts were recorded for this clonotype. V is TRBV2 and J is TRBJ2-1; D is unresolved. Trimming took off 4 bases at V and 2 bases at J, with 12 bases between the two ends. Germline V gene data show CDR1 as SNHLY and CDR2 as FYNNEI. This CDR3 spans 15 amino acids. CDR3 nucleotides: TGTGCCAGCAGTGGCCGGGCCGGTGCCTACAATGAGCAGTTCTTC. It is translated as CASSGRAGAYNEQFF.

Ten or more counts support this clonotype. V usage is TRBV19 and J usage is TRBJ1-5; 10 bases match TRBD1. V was clipped by 7 bases and J by 4 bases; unmatched bases: 4. The CDR3 covers 14 residues. Germline lookup yields CDR1 LNHDA and CDR2 SQIVND (reference sequence). CDR3: CASTDRGLNQPQHF. Written as DNA, the CDR3 is TGTGCCAGTACCGACAGGGGGCTGAATCAGCCCCAGCATTTT.

Only a few counts were recorded for this clonotype. The chain uses TRBV20-1 and TRBJ2-5; 10 positions match TRBD1. Germline trimming cut 1 base from V and 9 bases from J; bases unmatched to any gene: 5. Germline V gene data show CDR1 as DFQATT and CDR2 as SNEGSKA (reference sequence). The CDR3 runs to 13 residues. Written as DNA, the CDR3 is TGCAGTGCTAGAGGGGCCGGGACAGGGGCCCAGTACTTC. Translating gives CSARGAGTGAQYF.

The V gene is TRBV27, the J gene TRBJ1-3; the D gene is possibly TRBD1 (5 bases). The length of the CDR3 is 15 residues. Trimming left V 0 bases short and J 7 bases short, with 13 bases between. The germline gives CDR1 MNHEY, CDR2 SMNVEV (reference sequence). The chain's CDR3 is CASSLSWDSKNTIYF. CDR3 coding DNA: TGTGCCAGCAGTTTATCGTGGGACTCTAAGAACACCATATATTTT.

This clonotype was seen repeatedly, ten times or more. This chain links TRBV7-9 with TRBJ1-3, with unresolved D. Germline CDR1 and CDR2: SEHNR and FQNEAQ (reference sequence). V lost 2 bases and J 0 bases, leaving 5 bases between the germline ends. The CDR3 has 14 amino acids. DNA of the CDR3: TGTGCCAGCAGCTTAACCGCCTCTGGAAACACCATATATTTT. This sequence encodes CASSLTASGNTIYF.

This clonotype was observed a few times. The junction shows a germline mismatch at one end, possibly a read error. The rearrangement joins TRBV5-1 to TRBJ1-1; unclear D gene. The CDR3 is made up of 13 amino acids. Germline V gene sequence: CDR1 SGHRS, CDR2 YFSETQ. Written as DNA, the CDR3 is TGCGCCAGCAGTTCTGCACCGAACACTGAAGCTCTCTTT. Encoded protein: CASSSAPNTEALF.

This clonotype occurred many times. The rearrangement links TRBV11-2 to TRBJ2-2, with D tentatively TRBD1 (5 bases). Germline CDR1 reads SGHAT; CDR2 reads FQNNGV. V lost 5 bases to trimming and J lost 0 bases, with 16 bases between them. The CDR3 extends over 17 amino acids. The CDR3 reads CASSPLGPGTNTGELFF. DNA for the CDR3: TGTGCCAGCAGCCCGCTGGGGCCGGGTACGAACACCGGGGAGCTGTTTTTT.

Points on this clonotype: One end of the junction varies from germline; a read error may be responsible. The gene calls are TRBV2 and TRBJ2-1, with 9 nucleotides matching TRBD1. The CDR3 contains 16 residues. Per the germline V gene, CDR1 is SNHLY and CDR2 is FYNNEI. The DNA of the CDR3 is TGTGCCACCAGTGATCCCGCGACAGGGGGCTACAATGAGCAGTTCTTC. As protein: CATSDPATGGYNEQFF. The full variable domain, with the rest looked up from reference TRBV2 and TRBJ2-1, is EPEVTQTPSHQVTQMGQEVILRCVPISNHLYFYWYRQILGQKVEFLVSFYNNEISEKSEIFDDQFSVERPDGSNFTLKIRSTKLEDSAMYFCATSDPATGGYNEQFFGPGTRLTVL.

Ten or more counts support this clonotype. This sequence joins TRBV28 and TRBJ1-4, with a possible D match to TRBD1 (5 bases). The CDR3 runs to 16 residues. The V end was cut by 4 bases, the J end by 0 bases, with 12 bases between. Germline V lookup: CDR1 MDHEN, CDR2 SYDVKM. This CDR3 reads CASSSRGSSTNEKLFF. For the CDR3, the DNA is TGTGCCAGCAGTTCCCGGGGCTCCTCAACTAATGAAAAACTGTTTTTT. The full variable domain, completed using reference TRBV28 and TRBJ1-4, is DVKVTQSSRYLVKRTGEKVFLECVQDMDHENMFWYRQDPGLGLRLIYFSYDVKMKEKGDIPEGYSVSREKKERFSLILESASTNQTSMYLCASSSRGSSTNEKLFFGSGTQLSVL.

Many counts were recorded for this clonotype. The chain couples TRBV12-3 or TRBV12-4 to TRBJ2-5; no firm D call. V was trimmed by 6 bases and J by 1 base, leaving 9 bases between them. The CDR3 totals 13 residues. This chain's CDR3 is CASSFAIQETQYF. The DNA for the CDR3 is TGTGCCAGCAGCTTCGCGATCCAAGAGACCCAGTACTTC.

This clonotype was seen ten or more times. The CDR3 reads CASSLSAAGGSGELFF. In DNA form, the CDR3 reads TGCGCCAGCAGCTTGTCTGCAGCGGGAGGTTCCGGGGAGCTGTTTTTT. The genes are TRBV5-1 and TRBJ2-2; 9 bases fit TRBD2. Germline V gene data show CDR1 as SGHRS and CDR2 as YFSETQ. J was trimmed by 6 bases and V by 1 base; bases with no gene match: 7. This CDR3 is 16 amino acids long.

This chain connects TRBV27 to TRBJ1-5, with 8 bases fitting TRBD1. Germline values: CDR1 MNHEY, CDR2 SMNVEV (reference sequence). The CDR3 is 14 amino acids. Germline trimming cut 6 bases from V and 1 base from J; bases unmatched to any gene: 2. Here the CDR3 DNA reads TGTGCCAGCAGGACAGGGGTGAGCAATCAGCCCCAGCATTTT. Amino acids: CASRTGVSNQPQHF.

This clonotype was recorded many times. The chain couples TRBV14 to TRBJ1-4; a possible D gene is TRBD1 (5 bases). CDR3 size: 14 residues. Between the trimmed V and J ends, which lost 4 bases and 4 bases, there was a span of 10 bases. The germline V gene encodes CDR1 SGHDN and CDR2 FVKESK. CDR3 sequence: CASSPGPINEKLFF. CDR3 bases: TGTGCCAGCAGCCCGGGACCGATTAATGAAAAACTGTTTTTT.

This clonotype was observed many times. CDR3 coding DNA: TGTGCCAGCAGCGTAGACGGGACAGGGGGCGCGACGTTACCTCCTAACTATGGCTACACCTTC. Its protein product is CASSVDGTGGATLPPNYGYTF. The gene calls are TRBV9 and TRBJ1-2; 12 bases are a match to TRBD1. Trimming took 0 bases from V and 0 from J; bases not matched to a gene: 15. Germline V CDR1 and CDR2: SGDLS, YYNGEE. The CDR3 totals 21 residues.

This clonotype was counted a few times. The J gene is TRBJ2-1, the V gene TRBV6-4; TRBD2 aligns across 8 bases. Germline values: CDR1 MRHNA, CDR2 SNTAGT. V lost 3 bases and J lost 8; bases outside the gene matches: 6. The CDR3 has 14 residues. CDR3 nucleotide sequence: TGTGCCAGCAGTGAAGTCCCCGGGAGGGATGAGCAGTTCTTC. This translates into CASSEVPGRDEQFF.

This clonotype was seen at least ten times. The chain couples TRBV18 to TRBJ2-5; D may be TRBD1 (5 bases). CDR3 length equals 13 residues. CDR1 and CDR2 from the germline V gene are KGHSH and LQKENI. V lost 8 bases and J 3 bases, leaving 13 bases between the germline ends. CDR3 protein: CASSPGLKETQYF. CDR3 sequence (DNA): TGTGCCAGCAGTCCAGGGCTAAAAGAGACCCAGTACTTC.

This clonotype was observed many times. This chain joins TRBV12-3 or TRBV12-4 and TRBJ1-3; the D is unclear. Trimming took off 3 bases at V and 3 bases at J, with 6 bases between the two ends. The CDR3 is made up of 13 amino acids. Here the CDR3 reads CASSFLFGNTIYF. In DNA, the CDR3 is TGTGCCAGCAGTTTCCTCTTTGGAAACACCATATATTTT.

The chain uses TRBV7-9 and TRBJ2-1; 11 bases align to TRBD2. Germline V gene sequence: CDR1 SEHNR, CDR2 FQNEAQ (reference sequence). V lost 2 bases and J lost 8; bases outside the gene matches: 14. There are 18 residues in the CDR3. The CDR3 reads CASSLRSLTSGSGDEQFF. CDR3 in DNA: TGTGCCAGCAGCTTAAGAAGCCTAACTAGCGGGAGCGGCGATGAGCAGTTCTTC.

CDR3 sequence (DNA): TGTGCCAGCAGCCCAGTGCGGGAGAACACCGGGGAGCTGTTTTTT. It translates to CASSPVRENTGELFF. This chain connects TRBV7-2 to TRBJ2-2, with D perhaps TRBD2 (6 bases). The CDR3 runs to 15 residues. Trimming pared 5 bases from V and 1 base from J, leaving 11 bases between. Germline CDR1 and CDR2: SGHTA and FQGNSA.

There are many counts of this clonotype. This chain's CDR3 is CASSTPGQRPYGYTF. CDR3 in DNA: TGTGCCAGCAGTACCCCCGGACAGCGGCCTTATGGCTACACCTTC. This chain joins TRBV6-1 and TRBJ1-2, with D perhaps matching TRBD1 (6 bases). The CDR3 consists of 15 residues. V lost 5 bases and J lost 5, with 18 bases in between. Germline CDR1 and CDR2: MNHNS and SASEGT.

The chain couples TRBV29-1 to TRBJ2-1, with D hard to call. This CDR3 has 13 residues. Trimming left V 4 bases short and J 7 bases short, with 14 bases between. CDR1 and CDR2 from the germline V gene are SQVTM and ANQGSEA. The CDR3 is CSVAPRMGNEQFF. CDR3 in DNA: TGCAGCGTTGCGCCTAGAATGGGGAATGAGCAGTTCTTC.

A word on this clonotype: A much bigger clone sits one base away, suggesting this may be a read error. This chain uses TRBV12-3 or TRBV12-4 with TRBJ1-4, with 10 bases aligning to TRBD1. Unmatched junction bases numbered 1, after V lost 5 bases and J lost 7 bases. CDR3 length: 13 amino acids. The CDR3 sequence is CASSRQGAEKLFF. The DNA of the CDR3 is TGTGCCAGCAGTCGACAGGGGGCTGAAAAACTGTTTTTT.

This clonotype was observed many times. The V and J genes are TRBV6-1 and TRBJ2-7; 11 bases fit TRBD1. The CDR3 has 14 residues. The junction had 7 bases not matched to a gene; V was cut back by 9 bases and J by 3 bases. Germline CDR1 and CDR2: MNHNS and SASEGT. This CDR3 reads CASRTGGYHYEQYF. As DNA, the CDR3 is TGTGCCAGTAGGACAGGGGGCTACCACTACGAGCAGTACTTC.